The 25 T cell receptor beta chains presented below share a single source sample, sequenced in a study of T cell changes during pregnancy in multiple sclerosis. Using immunoSEQ multiplex PCR, the repertoire was profiled, and TCRdb retains in-frame clones only, with some absent. This sample has 60,000 to 70,000 clones, with 91% found just once. The sequencing used peripheral blood, collected after pregnancy. The receptors stem from a female donor in good health, enrolled as a control in a pregnancy study.

The J gene is TRBJ1-1, the V gene TRBV11-2, with 10 bases identical to TRBD1. V gave up 4 bases and J gave up 1 base; unmatched junction bases: 3. Germline CDR1 is SGHAT and CDR2 is FQNNGV. The CDR3 is 15 residues long. The CDR3 protein is CASSSRQGANTEAFF. CDR3 coding DNA: TGTGCCAGCAGCTCCCGACAGGGGGCGAACACTGAAGCTTTCTTT.

This chain joins TRBV7-3 and TRBJ2-5; 8 bases are a match to TRBD1. Trimming removed 6 bases from V and 4 bases from J; junction bases left unmatched: 4. This CDR3 spans 13 amino acids. Looked up from germline, CDR1 is SGHTA and CDR2 is FQGTGA. CDR3 amino acids: CASSSGTGETQYF. In nucleotides, the CDR3 is TGTGCCAGCAGTTCGGGGACAGGAGAGACCCAGTACTTC.

This clone was counted only a few times. The genes are TRBV7-7 and TRBJ1-4; no reliable D call. Germline V gene lookup returns CDR1 SSHAT and CDR2 FNYEAQ (reference sequence). V lost 6 bases and J 5 bases, leaving 10 bases between the germline ends. This CDR3 has 13 residues. This chain's CDR3 is CASSWAENEKLFF. DNA of the CDR3: TGTGCCAGCAGTTGGGCTGAAAATGAAAAACTGTTTTTT. Full variable domain (remainder filled in from reference TRBV7-7 and TRBJ1-4): GAGVSQSPRYKVTKRGQDVTLRCDPISSHATLYWYQQALGQGPEFLTYFNYEAQPDKSGLPSDRFSAERPEGSISTLTIQRTEQRDSAMYRCASSWAENEKLFFGSGTQLSVL.

J is TRBJ2-7 and V is TRBV13; weak D call: TRBD2 (5 bases). V was trimmed by 5 bases and J by 7 bases, leaving 21 bases between them. The germline CDR1 and CDR2 sequences are PRHDT and FYEKMQ (reference sequence). The CDR3 covers 15 residues. CDR3 DNA: TGTGCCAGCAGCCCCGGTTCGGCCGGAGGTGAGGAGCAGTACTTC. Amino acid sequence: CASSPGSAGGEEQYF.

The chain links TRBV21-1 to TRBJ1-2. TRBV21-1 is shown as a pseudogene. The CDR3 is 21 residues long. This CDR3 reads CASSKAEGNSGGGPGGYGYTF. The CDR3 DNA is TGTGCCAGCAGCAAAGCGGAGGGAAACTCCGGTGGAGGTCCGGGTGGGTATGGCTACACCTTC.

The chain joins TRBV5-4 to TRBJ2-5, with 11 bases fitting TRBD2. CDR3 size: 15 residues. V lost 2 bases and J lost 5; bases outside the gene matches: 5. Looked up from germline, CDR1 is SGHNT and CDR2 is YYREEE (reference sequence). CDR3 amino acids: CASSFSGGALETQYF. CDR3 coding DNA: TGTGCCAGCAGCTTTAGCGGGGGGGCTCTCGAGACCCAGTACTTC. Full variable domain (rest looked up from reference TRBV5-4 and TRBJ2-5): ETGVTQSPTHLIKTRGQQVTLRCSSQSGHNTVSWYQQALGQGPQFIFQYYREEENGRGNFPPRFSGLQFPNYSSELNVNALELDDSALYLCASSFSGGALETQYFGPGTRLLVL.

The CDR3 sequence is CASSPTGSTNEKLFF. Here the CDR3 DNA reads TGTGCCAGTAGCCCGACAGGGTCCACTAATGAAAAACTGTTTTTT. This chain links TRBV19 with TRBJ1-4, with 7 bases fitting TRBD1. The CDR3 loop spans 15 amino acids. CDR1 and CDR2 from the germline V gene are LNHDA and SQIVND (reference sequence). With 6 bases clipped from V and 2 bases from J, the junction kept 6 bases outside the gene matches.

The CDR3 protein is CASSQGREGKTQYF. The CDR3 region has the DNA TGTGCCAGCAGCCAAGGACGGGAGGGAAAGACCCAGTACTTC. The genes are TRBV5-4 and TRBJ2-5; 8 bases agree with TRBD2. Germline V gene sequence: CDR1 SGHNT, CDR2 YYREEE (reference sequence). The CDR3 runs 14 residues. After removal of 4 bases from V and 6 bases from J, the junction contained 8 bases not matched to a gene. Drawing the rest from reference TRBV5-4 and TRBJ2-5, the complete variable domain is ETGVTQSPTHLIKTRGQQVTLRCSSQSGHNTVSWYQQALGQGPQFIFQYYREEENGRGNFPPRFSGLQFPNYSSELNVNALELDDSALYLCASSQGREGKTQYFGPGTRLLVL.

The V call is TRBV29-1, the J call TRBJ2-7, with D perhaps matching TRBD1 (5 bases). V was cut by 1 base and J by 3 bases, with 7 bases left in between. The CDR3 contains 12 residues. CDR1 is SQVTM and CDR2 is ANQGSEA in the germline V gene. CDR3 sequence reads: CSVEGQGYEQYF. CDR3 nucleotide sequence: TGCAGCGTTGAAGGTCAGGGCTACGAGCAGTACTTC.

This clone was detected a few times. The chain couples TRBV11-2 to TRBJ1-1, with TRBD1 matching 8 bases. There are 16 residues in the CDR3. Germline loops: CDR1 SGHAT, CDR2 FQNNGV. J lost 4 bases, V lost 1 base, and 8 bases had no gene match. The CDR3 is CASSLGPQGGSTEAFF. CDR3 sequence (DNA): TGTGCCAGCAGCTTAGGGCCACAGGGGGGAAGCACTGAAGCTTTCTTT.

J is TRBJ1-3 and V is TRBV7-3; possible D gene TRBD1, 6 bases. The CDR3 runs to 16 residues. Germline CDR1 SGHTA, CDR2 FQGTGA. Trimming removed 3 bases at V and 6 bases at J, with 18 bases between. For the CDR3, the DNA is TGTGCCAGCAGCTTGGTAAGGACAGTACTCCTAAACACCATATATTTT. Protein sequence: CASSLVRTVLLNTIYF.

This clone was seen once. The rearrangement links TRBV7-3 to TRBJ2-1; 8 nucleotides align to TRBD1. Trimming at V came to 2 bases and at J to 9 bases, leaving 6 bases not matched to a gene. The germline V gene has CDR1 SGHTA and CDR2 FQGTGA. This CDR3 has 14 amino acids. CDR3 in amino acids: CASSLAGGTGEQFF. For the CDR3, the DNA is TGTGCCAGCAGCTTAGCAGGGGGCACGGGTGAGCAGTTCTTC.

This chain links TRBV6-5 with TRBJ1-3, with unresolved D. Germline V gene data show CDR1 as MNHEY and CDR2 as SVGAGI. The CDR3 has 13 residues. Trimming removed 6 bases at V and 2 bases at J, with 8 bases between. Here the CDR3 reads CASRLATGNTIYF. CDR3 in DNA: TGTGCCAGCAGATTGGCAACTGGAAACACCATATATTTT.

J is TRBJ1-1 and V is TRBV15; D unresolved. V lost 7 bases and J lost 1, with 13 bases in between. Per germline, CDR1 LNHNV and CDR2 YYDKDF (reference sequence). The CDR3 runs 14 residues. This CDR3 is CATTQHDWNTEAFF. CDR3 in DNA: TGTGCCACCACCCAGCACGACTGGAACACTGAAGCTTTCTTT.

The rearrangement uses TRBV10-1 and TRBJ1-3, with D possibly matching TRBD1 (5 bases). Germline V gene sequence: CDR1 WNHNN, CDR2 SYGVQD (reference sequence). The CDR3 totals 11 residues. Trimming left V 7 bases short and J 4 bases short, with 5 bases between. In DNA, the CDR3 is TGCGCCAGCAAGGGGGGAAACACCATATATTTT. This encodes CASKGGNTIYF.

This clone was observed a handful of times. V usage is TRBV13 and J usage is TRBJ2-7; 10 nucleotides match TRBD1. Germline V gene lookup returns CDR1 PRHDT and CDR2 FYEKMQ (reference sequence). J gave up 3 bases and V 5 bases, and 7 bases lay outside the gene matches. CDR3 size: 15 residues. CDR3 in amino acids: CASSPDRGRFYEQYF. In nucleotides, the CDR3 is TGTGCCAGCAGCCCCGACAGGGGGCGCTTCTACGAGCAGTACTTC.

This sequence joins TRBV4-1 and TRBJ1-4, with D possibly TRBD1 on 6 matching bases. The germline gives CDR1 MGHRA, CDR2 YSYEKL. There are 15 residues in the CDR3. V lost 2 bases and J lost 10, with 17 bases in between. The CDR3 DNA follows: TGCGCCAGCAGCCAAAGCGGCAGGGGCGAAGGAAAACTGTTTTTT. It codes for CASSQSGRGEGKLFF.

The gene calls are TRBV19 and TRBJ1-2; D is unclear. CDR3 size: 13 residues. Germline loops: CDR1 LNHDA, CDR2 SQIVND (reference sequence). V was shortened by 5 bases and J by 3 bases, with 10 bases between the two germline ends. Here the CDR3 DNA reads TGTGCCAGTAGTCCAACCGCGGACTATGGCTACACCTTC. Translation gives CASSPTADYGYTF.

The CDR3 is CASSTSVSFGDTQYF. For the CDR3, the DNA is TGTGCCAGCAGCACTAGCGTGTCTTTTGGAGATACGCAGTATTTT. The chain combines TRBV7-2 with TRBJ2-3; 7 nucleotides line up with TRBD2. The germline gives CDR1 SGHTA, CDR2 FQGNSA. The CDR3 spans 15 residues. Unmatched junction bases numbered 10, after V lost 5 bases and J lost 5 bases.

The sample holds one count of this clone. This chain uses TRBV2 with TRBJ1-2; TRBD1 aligns across 7 bases. The V gene end was trimmed by 7 bases and the J gene end by 8 bases; junction bases not matched to a gene: 7. CDR3 length: 12 residues. The V gene's germline CDR1 is SNHLY and CDR2 FYNNEI. The CDR3 here is CASTTDRRGYTF. The CDR3 DNA follows: TGTGCCAGCACTACGGACAGGAGGGGCTACACCTTC.

The chain carries TRBV7-2 and TRBJ1-5; TRBD1 agrees at 8 bases. The CDR3 spans 15 residues. Germline CDR1 is SGHTA and CDR2 is FQGNSA. Trimming cost V 1 base and J 7 bases; bases outside gene matches: 6. CDR3 residues: CASSLGLGQGQPQHF. Here the CDR3 DNA reads TGTGCCAGCAGCTTAGGTCTCGGACAGGGACAGCCCCAGCATTTT.

The chain recombines TRBV4-2 with TRBJ2-5; perhaps TRBD1 as D (6 bases). The J call is uncertain, as TRBJ2-7 better fits the DNA end. This CDR3 is built from 15 residues. In germline, CDR1 is LGHNA, CDR2 YNFKEQ. The CDR3, as DNA: TGTGCCAGCAGCCAAGATCCGACAGGCTCCTACGAGCAGTACTTC. Residues: CASSQDPTGSYEQYF.

The V call is TRBV7-3, the J call TRBJ2-1; D unclear. The CDR3 sequence is 14 residues long. Trimming removed 5 bases from V and 6 bases from J, with 14 bases in between. The V gene's germline CDR1 is SGHTA and CDR2 FQGTGA. The CDR3 DNA sequence: TGTGCCAGCAGCCCCACCCAAGAGCGCAATGAGCAGTTCTTC. Translating gives CASSPTQERNEQFF. Supplemented by reference TRBV7-3 and TRBJ2-1, the full variable domain reads GAGVSQTPSNKVTEKGKYVELRCDPISGHTALYWYRQSLGQGPEFLIYFQGTGAADDSGLPNDRFFAVRPEGSVSTLKIQRTERGDSAVYLCASSPTQERNEQFFGPGTRLTVL.

The chain employs TRBV5-1 and TRBJ2-7; 9 nucleotides align to TRBD2. Per the germline V gene, CDR1 is SGHRS and CDR2 is YFSETQ. J gave up 7 bases and V 0 bases, and 11 bases lay outside the gene matches. This CDR3 comprises 16 residues. DNA for the CDR3: TGCGCCAGCAGCTTGGAGGCGGGGGGGCTAAGAGGTGAGCAGTACTTC. Encoded protein: CASSLEAGGLRGEQYF. The full variable domain, rest sourced from reference TRBV5-1 and TRBJ2-7, is KAGVTQTPRYLIKTRGQQVTLSCSPISGHRSVSWYQQTPGQGLQFLFEYFSETQRNKGNFPGRFSGRQFSNSRSEMNVSTLELGDSALYLCASSLEAGGLRGEQYFGPGTRLTVT.

This chain uses TRBV5-1 with TRBJ2-5, with 8 bases lining up with TRBD1. Trimming took 2 bases from V and 1 from J; bases not matched to a gene: 13. Germline-derived CDR1 and CDR2 are SGHRS and YFSETQ. CDR3 length equals 18 residues. Written as DNA, the CDR3 is TGCGCCAGCAGCTTTTCGTTCCAAACCGACAGGGGCCAAGAGACCCAGTACTTC. This encodes CASSFSFQTDRGQETQYF. The complete variable domain, with remaining parts taken from reference TRBV5-1 and TRBJ2-5, reads KAGVTQTPRYLIKTRGQQVTLSCSPISGHRSVSWYQQTPGQGLQFLFEYFSETQRNKGNFPGRFSGRQFSNSRSEMNVSTLELGDSALYLCASSFSFQTDRGQETQYFGPGTRLLVL.